A selection of T cell receptor beta chains follows, all from one sample in a study of blood T cell repertoires in COVID-19. Method: immunoSEQ multiplex PCR; TCRdb's copy keeps in-frame clones and lacks some. The table shows approximately 200,000 clones, with about 86% occurring only once. Sequences were obtained from peripheral blood. These TCRs come from a woman aged 25 to 39 who had recovered from COVID-19. Each CDR3 is given with its conserved first and last residue. Fields, in order: CDR3 DNA, CDR3 protein, V gene, J gene, D gene, clone size. D genes are given only for firm matches. Size is stated for part of the rows, as once, few or many counts, or as a class when the clone is expanded.

cdr3_nt: TGCAGTGCTAGTTGGGGCGATGGCGAGCAGTACTTC; cdr3_aa: CSASWGDGEQYF; v_call: TRBV20-1; j_call: TRBJ2-7; d_call: NA; clone_size: once
cdr3_nt: TGTGCCAGCAGCCTAGCATCAAGTGGCAATGAGCAGTTCTTC; cdr3_aa: CASSLASSGNEQFF; v_call: TRBV7-3; j_call: TRBJ2-1; d_call: NA; clone_size: NA
cdr3_nt: TGCGCCAGCAGCAGCCAAGCGGGAGGGCCGGGAGATACGCAGTATTTT; cdr3_aa: CASSSQAGGPGDTQYF; v_call: TRBV5-1; j_call: TRBJ2-3; d_call: TRBD2; clone_size: NA
cdr3_nt: TGTGCCAGTAGTATTGGGGGAGGCTCCTACGAGCAGTACTTC; cdr3_aa: CASSIGGGSYEQYF; v_call: TRBV19; j_call: TRBJ2-7; d_call: NA; clone_size: NA
cdr3_nt: TGTGCCAGCAGTGATGTGGGCCGCGGGAGGCAGTATTTT; cdr3_aa: CASSDVGRGRQYF; v_call: TRBV25-1; j_call: TRBJ2-3; d_call: TRBD2; clone_size: NA
cdr3_nt: TGTGCCAGCAGCGCTAGCGGGACCGAGGGCAATGAGCAGTTCTTC; cdr3_aa: CASSASGTEGNEQFF; v_call: TRBV9; j_call: TRBJ2-1; d_call: TRBD2; clone_size: NA
cdr3_nt: TGTGCCAGCAGTTTATTTGTGGGAGGGCGGAATGAGCAGTTCTTC; cdr3_aa: CASSLFVGGRNEQFF; v_call: TRBV28; j_call: TRBJ2-1; d_call: TRBD2; clone_size: once
cdr3_nt: TGTGCCACCAGCAGAGGACTAGCGGGAGCGCGGGAGCAGTTCTTC; cdr3_aa: CATSRGLAGAREQFF; v_call: TRBV15; j_call: TRBJ2-1; d_call: TRBD2; clone_size: NA
cdr3_nt: TGTGCCAGCCAGACAGGGGCCAAGGGTGAAGCTTTCTTT; cdr3_aa: CASQTGAKGEAFF; v_call: TRBV25-1; j_call: TRBJ1-1; d_call: TRBD1; clone_size: few
cdr3_nt: TGTGCCAGCAGTCGTCCCGGTAATTCACCCCTCCACTTT; cdr3_aa: CASSRPGNSPLHF; v_call: TRBV27; j_call: TRBJ1-6; d_call: NA; clone_size: NA
cdr3_nt: TGTGCCAGCAGTTTGACATCCAGGGAAGGGGAGACCCAGTACTTC; cdr3_aa: CASSLTSREGETQYF; v_call: TRBV28; j_call: TRBJ2-5; d_call: NA; clone_size: NA
cdr3_nt: TGTGCCAGTAGTACGGACGTGACGGGGGGCTATGGCTACACCTTC; cdr3_aa: CASSTDVTGGYGYTF; v_call: TRBV19; j_call: TRBJ1-2; d_call: NA; clone_size: NA
cdr3_nt: TGTGCCAGCAGCCCCCACAGGGTCCTTATGAACACTGAAGCTTTCTTT; cdr3_aa: CASSPHRVLMNTEAFF; v_call: TRBV27; j_call: TRBJ1-1; d_call: NA; clone_size: NA
cdr3_nt: TGTGCCAGCAGCCGAGGGAACGGCTACACCTTC; cdr3_aa: CASSRGNGYTF; v_call: TRBV5-4; j_call: TRBJ1-2; d_call: NA; clone_size: NA
cdr3_nt: TGTGCCAGCAGCGCGCGCGGGGGCGCGGTTGTCGACGAGCAGTACTTC; cdr3_aa: CASSARGGAVVDEQYF; v_call: TRBV9; j_call: TRBJ2-7; d_call: NA; clone_size: NA
cdr3_nt: TGTGCCAGCAGCCCCTATGAAGTTAGCGGGTACTCCTACGAGCAGTACTTC; cdr3_aa: CASSPYEVSGYSYEQYF; v_call: TRBV3-1/TRBV3-2; j_call: TRBJ2-7; d_call: TRBD2; clone_size: NA
cdr3_nt: TGTGCCAGCACCGGGACTAGCGGGAGGACCGGGGAGCTGTTTTTT; cdr3_aa: CASTGTSGRTGELFF; v_call: TRBV2; j_call: TRBJ2-2; d_call: TRBD2; clone_size: once
cdr3_nt: TGTGCCAGCAGCTTAGAGGTGAACACTGAAGCTTTCTTT; cdr3_aa: CASSLEVNTEAFF; v_call: TRBV7-3; j_call: TRBJ1-1; d_call: NA; clone_size: NA
cdr3_nt: TGTGCCACCAGTGATTTCAGGAGGGGATCCACCGGGGAGCTGTTTTTT; cdr3_aa: CATSDFRRGSTGELFF; v_call: TRBV24-1; j_call: TRBJ2-2; d_call: NA; clone_size: NA
cdr3_nt: TGTGCCAGTAGTCCAAGGCGGACTAGCGGGATTAGGAATGAGCAGTTCTTC; cdr3_aa: CASSPRRTSGIRNEQFF; v_call: TRBV19; j_call: TRBJ2-1; d_call: TRBD2; clone_size: NA
cdr3_nt: TGTGCCAGCAGCACAGACGCTGGTGTGGCACCCCTCCACTTT; cdr3_aa: CASSTDAGVAPLHF; v_call: TRBV5-5; j_call: TRBJ1-6; d_call: NA; clone_size: NA
cdr3_nt: TGTGCCAGCAGCTTGGGAGCAGGGGAACTCGATGAGCAGTTCTTC; cdr3_aa: CASSLGAGELDEQFF; v_call: TRBV7-7; j_call: TRBJ2-1; d_call: NA; clone_size: NA
cdr3_nt: TGTGCCTGGAGTTTACTAGATGGGAATGAGCAGTTCTTC; cdr3_aa: CAWSLLDGNEQFF; v_call: TRBV30; j_call: TRBJ2-1; d_call: NA; clone_size: NA
cdr3_nt: TGTGCCAGCAGTGAACTAACGGGAGGGCCTATTGGGGAGACCCAGTACTTC; cdr3_aa: CASSELTGGPIGETQYF; v_call: TRBV6-1; j_call: TRBJ2-5; d_call: TRBD2; clone_size: NA
cdr3_nt: TGTGCCAGCAGCTTTTCGACAAGGGAGACCCAGTACTTC; cdr3_aa: CASSFSTRETQYF; v_call: TRBV11-2; j_call: TRBJ2-5; d_call: NA; clone_size: NA
cdr3_nt: TGTGCCAGCAGCGTAGAAATAGCGGGAGGAGGGGCCGGGGAGCTGTTTTTT; cdr3_aa: CASSVEIAGGGAGELFF; v_call: TRBV9; j_call: TRBJ2-2; d_call: TRBD2; clone_size: NA
cdr3_nt: TGTGCCTGGAGTGGGACAGGGGTAACTCAGCCCCAGCATTTT; cdr3_aa: CAWSGTGVTQPQHF; v_call: TRBV30; j_call: TRBJ1-5; d_call: TRBD1; clone_size: NA
cdr3_nt: TGTGCCAGCAGGGCCAGGGGCGCGAACACTGAAGCTTTCTTT; cdr3_aa: CASRARGANTEAFF; v_call: TRBV28; j_call: TRBJ1-1; d_call: NA; clone_size: NA
cdr3_nt: TGTGCCAGCAGCATGCCAGTTAGCCTGAGCACAGATACGCAGTATTTT; cdr3_aa: CASSMPVSLSTDTQYF; v_call: TRBV6-6; j_call: TRBJ2-3; d_call: NA; clone_size: NA
cdr3_nt: TGTGCCAGCAGCCCTACAGGGGGGGAAGTAGATACGCAGTATTTT; cdr3_aa: CASSPTGGEVDTQYF; v_call: TRBV4-2; j_call: TRBJ2-3; d_call: NA; clone_size: once
cdr3_nt: TGTGCCAGCAGCCCACGACAGGGGGCGCATGGCCTTGAGCAGTTCTTC; cdr3_aa: CASSPRQGAHGLEQFF; v_call: TRBV7-3; j_call: TRBJ2-1; d_call: TRBD1; clone_size: NA
cdr3_nt: TGCGCCAGCAGGTGGGTGGGGACAGGCGACTACGAGCAGTACTTC; cdr3_aa: CASRWVGTGDYEQYF; v_call: TRBV4-1; j_call: TRBJ2-7; d_call: TRBD1; clone_size: NA
cdr3_nt: TGTGCCAGCAGTGGGCCGTCCTATGGCTACACCTTC; cdr3_aa: CASSGPSYGYTF; v_call: TRBV12-3/TRBV12-4; j_call: TRBJ1-2; d_call: NA; clone_size: few
cdr3_nt: TGTGCCAGCAGTTCCCCACAGGGGCGGAACACCGGGGAGCTGTTTTTT; cdr3_aa: CASSSPQGRNTGELFF; v_call: TRBV28; j_call: TRBJ2-2; d_call: TRBD1; clone_size: NA
cdr3_nt: TGTGCCAGCAGCTTATCCCCAGGAAAGGAGCAGTACTTC; cdr3_aa: CASSLSPGKEQYF; v_call: TRBV11-2; j_call: TRBJ2-7; d_call: NA; clone_size: NA
cdr3_nt: TGTGCCAGCAGTCCGACTAGCGGGAGCGGGGAGCTGTTTTTT; cdr3_aa: CASSPTSGSGELFF; v_call: TRBV7-3; j_call: TRBJ2-2; d_call: TRBD2; clone_size: few
cdr3_nt: TGTGCCAGTAGTAGCAGGGAATCCCCCTCCCACGAGCAGTACTTC; cdr3_aa: CASSSRESPSHEQYF; v_call: TRBV19; j_call: TRBJ2-7; d_call: NA; clone_size: NA
cdr3_nt: TGTGCCAGCAGTCGGGACACCTCCTACGAGCAGTACTTC; cdr3_aa: CASSRDTSYEQYF; v_call: TRBV6-5; j_call: TRBJ2-7; d_call: NA; clone_size: NA